Presented here are 13 T cell receptor beta chains from one specimen sequenced in a study of cytomegalovirus exposure and HLA in healthy donors. A multiplex PCR was run with 60 Vbeta primers and 13 Jbeta primers. Clones were sequenced by immunoSEQ multiplex PCR, and TCRdb holds only the in-frame ones, with some missing. The data contain 210,000 or so clones, around 81% of them seen just once; the ten biggest clones take up 10%. The sample consisted of PBMCs. The receptors shown here come from a woman between 45 and 65 years old in good health and CMV-seropositive.

This chain joins TRBV5-4 and TRBJ2-1; possibly TRBD1 for D (5 bases). V lost 4 bases and J 2 bases, leaving 16 bases between the germline ends. Germline V gene lookup returns CDR1 SGHNT and CDR2 YYREEE (reference sequence). The CDR3 loop spans 16 amino acids. The CDR3, as DNA: TGTGCCAGCAGCCGCACCAGGGTAAGAGCCTACAATGAGCAGTTCTTC. This codes for CASSRTRVRAYNEQFF.

The chain has TRBV4-2 and TRBJ2-3; D may be TRBD1 (6 bases). Germline V gives CDR1 LGHNA, CDR2 YNFKEQ. Trimming cost V 0 bases and J 2 bases, with 12 bases left between them. The CDR3 totals 16 residues. CDR3 protein: CASSQEGVGATDTQYF. The CDR3 region has the DNA TGTGCCAGCAGCCAAGAGGGGGTGGGGGCCACAGATACGCAGTATTTT.

There are a few counts of this clone. The J gene is TRBJ1-6, the V gene TRBV4-3; D may be TRBD1 (6 bases). Trimming cost V 1 base and J 10 bases, with 17 bases left between them. Germline V gene sequence: CDR1 LGHNA, CDR2 YSLEER. The length of the CDR3 is 16 residues. As DNA, the CDR3 is TGCGCCAGCAGCCAAGGTAACCGGGACAAGGGGTCACCCCTCCACTTT. Translating gives CASSQGNRDKGSPLHF.

This chain links TRBV27 with TRBJ2-1, with 11 bases aligning to TRBD2. The CDR3 length is 15 residues. V dropped 5 bases and J dropped 9; count of bases not matched to a gene: 9. Per germline, CDR1 MNHEY and CDR2 SMNVEV (reference sequence). CDR3 sequence reads: CASSAGTSGGGEQFF. CDR3 in DNA: TGTGCCAGCAGTGCCGGGACTAGCGGCGGAGGTGAGCAGTTCTTC.

The V gene is TRBV5-1, the J gene TRBJ1-6, with 10 bases aligning to TRBD1. CDR1 and CDR2 (germline): SGHRS, YFSETQ. The CDR3 spans 18 residues. V lost 1 base, J lost 7 bases, and 11 bases stayed unmatched. The CDR3 loop is CASSLSVNWDRGNSPLHF. The CDR3 nucleotides read TGCGCCAGCAGCTTGTCAGTTAATTGGGACAGGGGAAATTCACCCCTCCACTTT.

The chain uses TRBV18 and TRBJ2-3, with 9 bases that match TRBD2. The germline CDR1 and CDR2 sequences are KGHSH and LQKENI. The CDR3 has 14 amino acids. V trimming: 4 bases; J trimming: 3 bases; junction bases outside the gene matches: 2. DNA of the CDR3: TGTGCCAGCTCACGCGGGGGGGCGACAGATACGCAGTATTTT. Encoded protein: CASSRGGATDTQYF.

The chain carries TRBV11-2 and TRBJ1-2; D is uncertain. V lost 3 bases, J lost 3 bases, and 14 bases lay in between. The CDR3 spans 15 residues. Germline CDR1 SGHAT, CDR2 FQNNGV. CDR3 amino acids: CASSLGVGGYYGYTF. Written as DNA, the CDR3 is TGTGCCAGCAGCTTGGGCGTGGGAGGCTACTATGGCTACACCTTC. The full variable domain, completed using reference TRBV11-2 and TRBJ1-2, is EAGVAQSPRYKIIEKRQSVAFWCNPISGHATLYWYQQILGQGPKLLIQFQNNGVVDDSQLPKDRFSAERLKGVDSTLKIQPAKLEDSAVYLCASSLGVGGYYGYTFGSGTRLTVV.

Only a few counts were recorded for this clone. The gene calls are TRBV6-5 and TRBJ2-7; TRBD1 might be the D (6 bases). V was clipped by 6 bases and J by 1 base, with 10 bases between them. This CDR3 has 13 amino acids. The germline V gene encodes CDR1 MNHEY and CDR2 SVGAGI. CDR3 residues: CASSSTGSYEQYF. The DNA of the CDR3 is TGTGCCAGCAGCTCGACAGGTTCCTACGAGCAGTACTTC.

As DNA, the CDR3 is TGTGCCAGCTCCCCTTTGGAGGGCAGGAGGGAGACCCAGTACTTC. Translation gives CASSPLEGRRETQYF. The chain is built from TRBV18 and TRBJ2-5, with D possibly TRBD2 on 6 matching bases. CDR1 and CDR2 from the germline V gene are KGHSH and LQKENI. The CDR3 runs 15 residues. V lost 6 bases and J 5 bases, leaving 19 bases between the germline ends.

This clone has only a few counts. The chain combines TRBV27 with TRBJ1-4; 8 bases agree with TRBD1. The germline gives CDR1 MNHEY, CDR2 SMNVEV (reference sequence). The CDR3 extends over 14 amino acids. V lost 5 bases to trimming and J lost 7 bases; unmatched junction nucleotides: 6. The CDR3 region has the DNA TGTGCCAGCAGTCAACAGGGGGTGGGTGAAAAACTGTTTTTT. This encodes CASSQQGVGEKLFF.

The chain employs TRBV28 and TRBJ2-7, with TRBD1 identical over 7 bases. Germline CDR1 MDHEN, CDR2 SYDVKM. The CDR3 runs to 16 residues. Trimming at V came to 8 bases and at J to 3 bases, leaving 16 bases not matched to a gene. CDR3: CASFGTDGPVGYEQYF. The CDR3 DNA sequence: TGTGCCAGCTTTGGGACAGACGGCCCTGTGGGCTACGAGCAGTACTTC.

The table lists this clone with a few counts. The rearrangement links TRBV6-5 to TRBJ1-4, with a tentative D call TRBD1 (6 bases). Germline CDR1 is MNHEY and CDR2 is SVGAGI. Trimming shortened V by 4 bases and J by 2 bases, and 11 bases separated the two germline ends. The CDR3 covers 15 residues. CDR3 DNA: TGTGCCAGCAGTTTCGACAGGACCACTAATGAAAAACTGTTTTTT. Protein product: CASSFDRTTNEKLFF.

The chain recombines TRBV7-3 with TRBJ2-1; TRBD2 matches at 7 bases. Germline V lookup: CDR1 SGHTA, CDR2 FQGTGA. After removal of 5 bases from V and 4 bases from J, the junction contained 2 bases not matched to a gene. The CDR3 loop spans 13 amino acids. CDR3 in DNA: TGTGCCAGCAGCACCGGGGGGTACAATGAGCAGTTCTTC. Residues: CASSTGGYNEQFF. Full variable domain (missing parts from reference TRBV7-3 and TRBJ2-1): GAGVSQTPSNKVTEKGKYVELRCDPISGHTALYWYRQSLGQGPEFLIYFQGTGAADDSGLPNDRFFAVRPEGSVSTLKIQRTERGDSAVYLCASSTGGYNEQFFGPGTRLTVL.